This T cell receptor (beta chain) was observed in a study of OX40 agonist ivuxolimab in advanced cancers. Study details: The drug used for patients, ivuxolimab, was an agonistic anti-OX40 (CD134) antibody. Dose-escalation patients' cancers were hepatocellular carcinoma, melanoma, renal cell or head and neck cancer. The dose of intravenous ivuxolimab that patients received every 2 weeks ranged from 0.01 to 10 mg/kg.

General study points: The specificity for antigen of the expanded peripheral T cells was not determined.

The table came from immunoSEQ multiplex PCR; TCRdb's copy has only in-frame clones and leaves some out. The table shows more than 65,000 clones, with around 88% occurring only once. As to this clone: Its antigen is unknown.

This receptor was taken from an adult with an advanced solid tumor such as melanoma, head and neck, liver or kidney cancer. Material: CD4+ or CD8+ T cells sorted from blood, obtained in a trial of the OX40 agonist ivuxolimab.

The CDR3 loop is CASSAPTGNYGYTF. Written as DNA, the CDR3 is TGTGCCAGCAGCGCCCCGACAGGGAACTATGGCTACACCTTC. The rearrangement joins TRBV9 to TRBJ1-2, with TRBD1 matching 7 bases. CDR3 length: 14 residues. CDR1 and CDR2 (germline): SGDLS, YYNGEE. The ends lost 3 bases at V and 2 bases at J; junction bases unmatched: 4.